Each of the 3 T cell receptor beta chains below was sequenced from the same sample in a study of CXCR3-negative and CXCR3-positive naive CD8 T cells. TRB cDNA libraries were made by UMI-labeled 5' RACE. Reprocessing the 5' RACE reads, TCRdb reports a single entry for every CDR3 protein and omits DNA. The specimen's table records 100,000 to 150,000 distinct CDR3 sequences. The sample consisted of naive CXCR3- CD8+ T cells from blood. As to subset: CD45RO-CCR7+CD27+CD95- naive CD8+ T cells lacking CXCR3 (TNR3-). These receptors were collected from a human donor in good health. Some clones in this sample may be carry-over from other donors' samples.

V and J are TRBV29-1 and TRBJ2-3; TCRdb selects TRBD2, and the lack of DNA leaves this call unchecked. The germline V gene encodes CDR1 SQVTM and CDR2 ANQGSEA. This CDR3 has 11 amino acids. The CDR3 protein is CSVWTSDTQYF.

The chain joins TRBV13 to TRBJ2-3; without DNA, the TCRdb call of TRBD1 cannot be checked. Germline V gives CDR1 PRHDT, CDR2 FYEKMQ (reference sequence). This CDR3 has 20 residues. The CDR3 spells CASSSGQSLPSTGITDTQYF.

The CDR3 protein is CASSQPWTGGTSEYNEQFF. The chain links TRBV23-1 to TRBJ2-1; TCRdb gives TRBD1 as the D gene, but with no DNA this cannot be confirmed. TRBV23-1 is assigned to the ORF class and has an uncertain function. The CDR3 has 19 residues.